A single sample is the source of the 13 T cell receptor beta chains below, sequenced in a study of tumor T cells in aggressive B-cell lymphoma. Here immunoSEQ multiplex PCR was the method, and the copy in TCRdb shows in-frame clones only, minus some. In the table there are about a thousand clones, roughly 80% of which are singletons. Material for sequencing was tumor tissue. The source is an adult with diffuse large B cell lymphoma.

In its sample, this clone was seen once. The V gene is TRBV4-1, the J gene TRBJ2-1, with 7 bases fitting TRBD2. V was pared by 4 bases and J by 6 bases, with 18 bases of the junction left unmatched. CDR1 is MGHRA and CDR2 is YSYEKL in the germline V gene. This CDR3 is 18 amino acids long. CDR3 region: CASSPTNRAGSALNEQFF. CDR3 bases: TGCGCCAGCAGCCCCACTAACAGAGCGGGATCGGCGCTCAATGAGCAGTTCTTC.

The chain has TRBV6-6 and TRBJ2-5, with D perhaps matching TRBD2 (6 bases). The CDR3 is made up of 15 amino acids. CDR1 is MNHNY and CDR2 is SVGAGI in the germline V gene (reference sequence). Trimming took off 5 bases at V and 5 bases at J, with 18 bases between the two ends. In nucleotides, the CDR3 is TGTGCCAGCAGTGCCCCGGGACCCCGGGGGGAGACCCAGTACTTC. Protein: CASSAPGPRGETQYF.

V is TRBV29-1 and J is TRBJ2-1; a weak D match, TRBD1 (6 bases). CDR1 and CDR2 from the germline V gene are SQVTM and ANQGSEA. The CDR3 covers 17 residues. V lost 3 bases and J lost 5, with 23 bases in between. The CDR3 here is CSVEAGVVGGRHNEQFF. In DNA form, the CDR3 reads TGCAGCGTTGAGGCTGGGGTGGTTGGGGGCCGACACAATGAGCAGTTCTTC.

This clone was observed a handful of times. Additional DNA sequences in this sample encode the identical CDR3. The genes are TRBV27 and TRBJ1-1; a weak D match, TRBD1 (6 bases). Germline V gene lookup returns CDR1 MNHEY and CDR2 SMNVEV (reference sequence). This CDR3 has 13 amino acids. V was clipped by 5 bases and J by 6 bases, with 13 bases between them. CDR3 nucleotides: TGTGCCAGCAGTCCTACAGGGTACTCTGAAGCTTTCTTT. Residues: CASSPTGYSEAFF.

To note about this clone: Additional DNA sequences in this sample encode the identical CDR3. V is TRBV7-6 and J is TRBJ2-7; the D gene is possibly TRBD2 (7 bases). V lost 1 base and J 0 bases, leaving 10 bases between the germline ends. The CDR3 runs 15 residues. From germline, CDR1 is SGHVS and CDR2 FNYEAQ. The CDR3 here is CASSLGGGFSYEQYF. DNA of the CDR3: TGTGCCAGCAGCTTAGGGGGGGGCTTCTCCTACGAGCAGTACTTC.

The chain links TRBV21-1 to TRBJ2-7; the table's D call TRBD1 went unverified against the DNA. TRBV21-1 is a pseudogene. The CDR3 extends over 16 amino acids. The CDR3 region has the DNA TGTGCCAGCAGCAAACGCCGACAGGAGGCTTCCTACGAGCAGTACTTC. It encodes CASSKRRQEASYEQYF.

The chain employs TRBV6-6 and TRBJ2-1, with 7 bases lining up with TRBD2. The CDR3 covers 16 residues. In germline, CDR1 is MNHNY, CDR2 SVGAGI (reference sequence). V lost 2 bases and J lost 3; bases outside the gene matches: 7. CDR3: CASSYLWGGDYNEQFF. Written as DNA, the CDR3 is TGTGCCAGCAGTTACCTATGGGGGGGGGACTACAATGAGCAGTTCTTC.

The gene calls are TRBV19 and TRBJ1-3, with no clear D. The germline gives CDR1 LNHDA, CDR2 SQIVND (reference sequence). V was shortened by 5 bases and J by 0 bases, with 11 bases between the two germline ends. This CDR3 has 15 residues. DNA of the CDR3: TGTGCCAGTAGTCGAAACAGATACTCTGGAAACACCATATATTTT. Amino acids: CASSRNRYSGNTIYF.

The chain is built from TRBV6-5 and TRBJ1-5; D perhaps matches TRBD1 (6 bases). This CDR3 has 14 amino acids. From germline, CDR1 is MNHEY and CDR2 SVGAGI. With 6 bases removed from V and 5 bases from J, the gap between germline ends came to 14 bases. The CDR3 here is CASRQTGSDQPQHF. In DNA, the CDR3 is TGTGCCAGCAGGCAAACAGGGTCTGATCAGCCCCAGCATTTT.

The gene calls are TRBV6-1 and TRBJ1-1; maybe TRBD1 (5 bases). The CDR3 consists of 13 residues. The V end lost 4 bases, the J end lost 8 bases, and 14 bases lay between the germline ends. From germline, CDR1 is MNHNS and CDR2 SASEGT. CDR3 DNA: TGTGCCAGCAGTGGGCGGCACGACAGCGAAGCTTTCTTT. This gives the protein CASSGRHDSEAFF.

The chain combines TRBV29-1 with TRBJ2-3; 8 bases are shared with TRBD1. Germline CDR1 reads SQVTM; CDR2 reads ANQGSEA. V was clipped by 4 bases and J by 2 bases; unmatched bases: 8. The CDR3 is made up of 15 amino acids. CDR3 DNA sequence: TGCAGCGTTGCAGGGGGCGCCGAAATCACAGATACGCAGTATTTT. Protein product: CSVAGGAEITDTQYF.

The chain employs TRBV6-1 and TRBJ2-1; perhaps TRBD1 as D (5 bases). The V and J ends lost 9 bases and 12 bases respectively, with 15 bases between them. In germline, CDR1 is MNHNS, CDR2 SASEGT. The CDR3 is 11 amino acids. The CDR3 nucleotides read TGTGCCAGTACTATCGGGCAGGGGCAGTTCTTC. As protein: CASTIGQGQFF.

The chain uses TRBV30 and TRBJ2-3, with D possibly TRBD2 on 7 matching bases. From germline, CDR1 is GTSNPN and CDR2 SVGIG (reference sequence). The CDR3 loop spans 15 amino acids. V dropped 6 bases and J dropped 2 bases, with 18 bases sitting between them. The chain's CDR3 is CACALVGGLTDTQYF. CDR3 bases: TGTGCCTGTGCCCTTGTGGGGGGGCTCACAGATACGCAGTATTTT.